This TCR beta chain is drawn from a study of T cell repertoires in cytomegalovirus infection. Study summary: CMV epitopes that were recently identified and HLA-C-restricted were used alongside well-studied HLA-B-restricted ones.

Germline V gene sequence: CDR1 SGHVS, CDR2 FNYEAQ. The CDR3 runs to 15 residues. V was clipped by 6 bases and J by 6 bases; unmatched bases: 7. TCRdb recomputed calls from the reads with MiXCR, one row per CDR3 protein. The repertoire holds some 920,000 distinct CDR3 sequences, 30% to 40% seen once, with about an eighth in the top ten. Comments on this clonotype: The antigen is undetermined.

Whole-study findings and limits: CMV-specific TCR beta clonotypes restricted by HLA-C dominated the ex vivo response. The study identified carriers of CMV plus the relevant HLA from cumulative public TCR beta family frequency.

This specimen was cultured CD8+ T cells from PBMCs, taken from culture after CMV antigen stimulation. The V and J genes are TRBV7-6 and TRBJ2-2; 10 bases agree with TRBD1. The clonotype originates from a human donor in good health (CMV status not recorded). Some clones in this sample may be carry-over from other donors' samples. CDR3 residues: CASRGPGQGPGELFF. The DNA of the CDR3 is TGTGCCAGCAGGGGCCCGGGACAGGGGCCCGGGGAGCTGTTTTTT.